This TCR beta chain was recovered during a study of identical twins. Study findings and constraints: The study found weaker excess twin sharing in beta out-of-frame sequences.

With template switching, a universal primer site was added, and the cDNA carried unique molecular identifiers. TCRdb fed the 5' RACE reads into MiXCR, producing one record per CDR3 protein. The data contain about 700,000 distinct CDR3 sequences, less than 10% of them singletons. The germline CDR1 and CDR2 sequences are LGHDT and YNNKEL (reference sequence). The V gene end was trimmed by 1 base and the J gene end by 4 bases; junction bases not matched to a gene: 4. The CDR3 consists of 16 residues. Notes on this clonotype: What it recognizes is unknown.

Separately, the same data were catalogued under a study of yellow fever vaccine responses in identical twins.

Sequencing was performed on PBMCs. V gene TRBV3-1 combines with J gene TRBJ2-5, with 12 bases lining up with TRBD1. The origin of this receptor is a woman between 18 and 30 years old in good health. The CDR3 nucleotides are TGTGCCAGCAGCCAAGGAGGGACAGGGGGCAGAGAGACCCAGTACTTC. Amino acids: CASSQGGTGGRETQYF.